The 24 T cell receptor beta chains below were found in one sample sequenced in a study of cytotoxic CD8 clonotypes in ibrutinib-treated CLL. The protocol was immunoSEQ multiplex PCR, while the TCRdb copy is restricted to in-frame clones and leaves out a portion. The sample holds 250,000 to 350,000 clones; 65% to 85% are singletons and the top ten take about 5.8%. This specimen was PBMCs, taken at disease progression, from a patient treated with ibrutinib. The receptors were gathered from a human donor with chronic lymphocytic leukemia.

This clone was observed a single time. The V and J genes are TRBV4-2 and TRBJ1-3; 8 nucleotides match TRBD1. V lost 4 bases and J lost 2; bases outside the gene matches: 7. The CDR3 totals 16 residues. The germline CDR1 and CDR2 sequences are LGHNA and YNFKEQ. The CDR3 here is CASSRWTGIPGNTIYF. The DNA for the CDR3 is TGTGCCAGCAGCCGCTGGACAGGGATCCCTGGAAACACCATATATTTT.

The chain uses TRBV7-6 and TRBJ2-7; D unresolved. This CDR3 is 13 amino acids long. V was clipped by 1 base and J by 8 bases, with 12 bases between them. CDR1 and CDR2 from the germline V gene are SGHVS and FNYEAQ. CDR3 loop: CASSLEVGTQQYF. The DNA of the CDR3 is TGTGCCAGCAGCTTAGAGGTGGGAACCCAGCAGTACTTC. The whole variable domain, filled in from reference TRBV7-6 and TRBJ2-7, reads GAGVSQSPRYKVTKRGQDVALRCDPISGHVSLYWYRQALGQGPEFLTYFNYEAQQDKSGLPNDRFSAERPEGSISTLTIQRTEQRDSAMYRCASSLEVGTQQYFGPGTRLTVT.

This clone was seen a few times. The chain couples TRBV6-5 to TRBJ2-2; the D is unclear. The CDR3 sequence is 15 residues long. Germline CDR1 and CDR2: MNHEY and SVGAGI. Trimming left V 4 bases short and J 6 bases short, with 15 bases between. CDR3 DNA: TGTGCCAGCAGTTGGTCGCCGGCGAATTCCGGGGAGCTGTTTTTT. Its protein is CASSWSPANSGELFF.

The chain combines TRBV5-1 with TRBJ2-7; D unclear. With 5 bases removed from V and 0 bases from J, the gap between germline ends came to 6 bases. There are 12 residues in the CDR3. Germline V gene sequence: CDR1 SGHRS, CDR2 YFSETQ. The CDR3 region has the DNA TGCGCCAGCAGGTCCGTCTCCTACGAGCAGTACTTC. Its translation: CASRSVSYEQYF.

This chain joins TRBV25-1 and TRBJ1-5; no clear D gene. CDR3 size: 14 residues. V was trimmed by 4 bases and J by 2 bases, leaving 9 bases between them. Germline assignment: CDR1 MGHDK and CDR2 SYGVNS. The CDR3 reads CASSVGNGNQPQHF. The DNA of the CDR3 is TGTGCCAGCAGTGTGGGTAATGGCAATCAGCCCCAGCATTTT.

DNA of the CDR3: TGCGCCAGCAGTCAATCGTCCAGGGACAGGGGGCTCAATGAGCAGTTCTTC. Amino acid sequence: CASSQSSRDRGLNEQFF. The rearrangement uses TRBV23-1 and TRBJ2-1, with TRBD1 identical over 12 bases. TRBV23-1 is an ORF, with its function uncertain. V gave up 0 bases and J gave up 6 bases; unmatched junction bases: 6. The CDR3 spans 17 residues.

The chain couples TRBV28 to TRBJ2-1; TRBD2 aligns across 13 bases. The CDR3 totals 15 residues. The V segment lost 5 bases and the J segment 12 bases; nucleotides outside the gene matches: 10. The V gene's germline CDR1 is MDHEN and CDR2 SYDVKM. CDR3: CASSRGLAGVSAQFF. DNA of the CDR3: TGTGCCAGCAGTCGAGGACTAGCGGGAGTAAGCGCGCAGTTCTTC.

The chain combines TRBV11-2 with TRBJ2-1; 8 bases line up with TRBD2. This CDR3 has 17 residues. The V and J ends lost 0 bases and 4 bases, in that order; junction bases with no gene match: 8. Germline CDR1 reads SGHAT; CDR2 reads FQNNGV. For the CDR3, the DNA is TGTGCCAGCAGCTTAGAGGGCGGGAGGAGCTTTTACAATGAGCAGTTCTTC. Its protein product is CASSLEGGRSFYNEQFF.

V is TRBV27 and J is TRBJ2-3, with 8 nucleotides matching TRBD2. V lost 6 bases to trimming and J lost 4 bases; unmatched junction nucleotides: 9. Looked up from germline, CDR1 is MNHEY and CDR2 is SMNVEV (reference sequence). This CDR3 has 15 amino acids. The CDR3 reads CASSWAGGQADTQYF. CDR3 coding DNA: TGTGCCAGCAGCTGGGCGGGGGGTCAGGCAGATACGCAGTATTTT.

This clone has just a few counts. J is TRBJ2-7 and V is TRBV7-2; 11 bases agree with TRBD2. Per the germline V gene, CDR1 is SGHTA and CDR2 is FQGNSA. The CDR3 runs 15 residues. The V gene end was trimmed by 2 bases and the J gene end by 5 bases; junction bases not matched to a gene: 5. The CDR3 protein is CASSLIAGGGNEQYF. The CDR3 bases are TGTGCCAGCAGCTTAATAGCGGGAGGGGGCAACGAGCAGTACTTC.

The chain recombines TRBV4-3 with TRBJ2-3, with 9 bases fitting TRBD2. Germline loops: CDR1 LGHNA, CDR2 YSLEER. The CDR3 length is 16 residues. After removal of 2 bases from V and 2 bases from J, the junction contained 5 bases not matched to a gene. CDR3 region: CASSQFGGRDTDTQYF. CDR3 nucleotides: TGCGCCAGCAGCCAATTTGGCGGGAGGGACACAGATACGCAGTATTTT.

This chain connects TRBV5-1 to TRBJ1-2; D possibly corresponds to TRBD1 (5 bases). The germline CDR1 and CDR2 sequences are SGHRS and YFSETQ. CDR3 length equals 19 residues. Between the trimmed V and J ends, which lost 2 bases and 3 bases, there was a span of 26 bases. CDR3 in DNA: TGCGCCAGCAGCTTAGTTCGGAGCAACAGGCTGGTCCCATACTATGGCTACACCTTC. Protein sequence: CASSLVRSNRLVPYYGYTF.

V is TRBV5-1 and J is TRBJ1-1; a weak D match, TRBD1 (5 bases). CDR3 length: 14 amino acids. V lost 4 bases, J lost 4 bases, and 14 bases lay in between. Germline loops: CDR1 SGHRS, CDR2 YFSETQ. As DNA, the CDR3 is TGCGCCAGCAGCCCCGACGACAGCCGCACTGAAGCTTTCTTT. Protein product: CASSPDDSRTEAFF.

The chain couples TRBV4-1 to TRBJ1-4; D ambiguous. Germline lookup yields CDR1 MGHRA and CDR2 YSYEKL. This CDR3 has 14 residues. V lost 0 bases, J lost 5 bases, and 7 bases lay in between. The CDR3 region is CASSQDWINEKLFF. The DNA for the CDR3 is TGCGCCAGCAGCCAAGATTGGATCAATGAAAAACTGTTTTTT.

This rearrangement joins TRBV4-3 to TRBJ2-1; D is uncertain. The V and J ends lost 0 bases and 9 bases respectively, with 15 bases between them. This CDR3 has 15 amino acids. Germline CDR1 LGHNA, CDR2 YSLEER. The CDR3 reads CASSQDRALRGEQFF. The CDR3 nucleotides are TGCGCCAGCAGCCAAGATAGGGCACTCCGCGGTGAGCAGTTCTTC.

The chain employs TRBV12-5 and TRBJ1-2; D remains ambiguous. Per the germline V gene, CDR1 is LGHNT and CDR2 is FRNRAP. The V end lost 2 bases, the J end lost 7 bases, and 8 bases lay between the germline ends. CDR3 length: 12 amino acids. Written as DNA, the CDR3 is TGTGCTAGTGGTTTGCTGACGTTTGGCTACACCTTC. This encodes CASGLLTFGYTF.

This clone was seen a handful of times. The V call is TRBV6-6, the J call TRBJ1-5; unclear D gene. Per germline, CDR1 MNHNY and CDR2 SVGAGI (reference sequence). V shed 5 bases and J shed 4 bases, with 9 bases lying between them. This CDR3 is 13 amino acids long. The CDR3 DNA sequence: TGTGCCAGCAGTCCTAACACGAATCAGCCCCAGCATTTT. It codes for CASSPNTNQPQHF.

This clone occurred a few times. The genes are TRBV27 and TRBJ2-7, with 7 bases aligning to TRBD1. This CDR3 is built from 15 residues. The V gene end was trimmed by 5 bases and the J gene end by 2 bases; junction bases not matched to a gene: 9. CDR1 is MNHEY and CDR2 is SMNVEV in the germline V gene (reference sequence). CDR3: CASSPGTAPAYEQYF. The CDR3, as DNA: TGTGCCAGCAGTCCAGGGACAGCTCCCGCCTACGAGCAGTACTTC.

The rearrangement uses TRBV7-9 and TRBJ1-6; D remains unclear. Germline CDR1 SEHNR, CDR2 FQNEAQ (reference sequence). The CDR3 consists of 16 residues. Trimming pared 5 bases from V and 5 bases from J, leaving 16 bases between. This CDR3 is CASSQELSDNNSPLHF. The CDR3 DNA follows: TGTGCCAGCAGCCAAGAGTTGTCGGATAATAATTCACCCCTCCACTTT. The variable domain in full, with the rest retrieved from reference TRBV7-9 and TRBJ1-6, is DTGVSQNPRHKITKRGQNVTFRCDPISEHNRLYWYRQTLGQGPEFLTYFQNEAQLEKSRLLSDRFSAERPKGSFSTLEIQRTEQGDSAMYLCASSQELSDNNSPLHFGNGTRLTVT.

CDR3 bases: TGTGCCAGCAGTTTAACAGATCTTTCGCACGAGCAGTACTTC. Protein product: CASSLTDLSHEQYF. The chain couples TRBV2 to TRBJ2-7; no reliable D call. Germline V CDR1 and CDR2: SNHLY, FYNNEI. Trimming removed 5 bases from V and 5 bases from J, with 16 bases in between. The CDR3 has 14 residues.

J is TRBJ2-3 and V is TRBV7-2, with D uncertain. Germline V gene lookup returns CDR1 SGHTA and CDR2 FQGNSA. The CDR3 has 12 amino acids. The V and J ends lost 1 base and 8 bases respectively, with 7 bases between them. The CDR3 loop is CASSLVSGTQYF. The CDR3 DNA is TGTGCCAGCAGCTTAGTTTCTGGTACGCAGTATTTT.

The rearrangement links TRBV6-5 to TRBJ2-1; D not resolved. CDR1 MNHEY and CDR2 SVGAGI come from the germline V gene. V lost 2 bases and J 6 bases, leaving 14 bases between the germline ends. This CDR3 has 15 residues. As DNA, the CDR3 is TGTGCCAGCAGTTACGGGGTGGCAGCCGTCAATGAGCAGTTCTTC. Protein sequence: CASSYGVAAVNEQFF.

CDR3 nucleotide sequence: TGTGCCAGCAGTTACACAGGGCCCCCCGAAAAACTGTTTTTT. Its protein is CASSYTGPPEKLFF. The rearrangement links TRBV6-5 to TRBJ1-4; TRBD1 is a possible D gene (6 bases). Germline lookup yields CDR1 MNHEY and CDR2 SVGAGI. This CDR3 comprises 14 residues. V was clipped by 2 bases and J by 8 bases, with 12 bases between them.

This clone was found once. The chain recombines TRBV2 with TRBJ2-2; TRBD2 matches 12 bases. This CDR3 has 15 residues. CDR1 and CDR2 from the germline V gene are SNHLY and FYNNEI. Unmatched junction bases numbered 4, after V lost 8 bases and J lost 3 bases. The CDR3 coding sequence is TGTGCCAGCCCAGGGACTAGCGGGTACACCGGGGAGCTGTTTTTT. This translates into CASPGTSGYTGELFF.